The rows below give T cell receptor beta chains drawn from one sample of a study of cytomegalovirus exposure and HLA in healthy donors. Generated by immunoSEQ multiplex PCR, the TCRdb table keeps only in-frame clones and is missing some. The repertoire includes around 100,000 clones, around two thirds of them detected once, and roughly 3.3% sits in the top ten. Sequenced material: PBMCs. Source of these receptors: a woman aged 45 to 65 in good health and CMV-seronegative. Each CDR3 is given with its conserved first and last residue. Fields, in order: J gene, D gene, V gene, clone size, CDR3 DNA, CDR3 protein. The D gene is left open where the match is weak. Rows give clone size only sometimes, using once, few, many, or a class for an expanded clone.

>TRBJ1-4|NA|TRBV19|few
TGTGCCAGTAGTAAACTGACAGAAGTGAATGAAAAACTGTTTTTT
CASSKLTEVNEKLFF
>TRBJ2-1|TRBD2|TRBV6-6|NA
TGTGCCAGCAGTTGGACTAGCGGGACCTACAATGAGCAGTTCTTC
CASSWTSGTYNEQFF
>TRBJ2-1|TRBD2|TRBV11-2|few
TGTGCCAGCAGCTTAGGGACTAGCTCGAACAATGAGCAGTTCTTC
CASSLGTSSNNEQFF
>TRBJ1-4|NA|TRBV6-6|NA
TGTGCCAGCAGTTACGTTCAGGGAAATAATGAAAAACTGTTTTTT
CASSYVQGNNEKLFF
>TRBJ2-6|NA|TRBV19|few
TGTGCCAGTAGTATCGACTACTCTGGGGCCAACGTCCTGACTTTC
CASSIDYSGANVLTF
>TRBJ2-5|NA|TRBV6-5|NA
TGTGCCAGCAGCCGCACCGGGACATTACAAGAGACCCAGTACTTC
CASSRTGTLQETQYF
>TRBJ2-7|NA|TRBV28|NA
TGTGCCAGCAGTTCGCCAGGGGACTACGAGCAGTACTTC
CASSSPGDYEQYF
>TRBJ1-4|NA|TRBV18|few
TGTGCCAGCTCCACCGGTTTAATGGTTGATGAAAAACTGTTTTTT
CASSTGLMVDEKLFF
>TRBJ2-6|NA|TRBV19|NA
TGTGCCAGTAGTATTAACTCTGGGGCCAACGTCCTGACTTTC
CASSINSGANVLTF
>TRBJ2-7|TRBD1|TRBV27|NA
TGTGCCAGCAGAAAACCGGGACAGGGCTCCTACGAGCAGTACTTC
CASRKPGQGSYEQYF
>TRBJ2-7|NA|TRBV10-3|NA
TGTGCCATCAGCCCCATGGTTGCGGTCGGAAGCGACGAGCAGTACTTC
CAISPMVAVGSDEQYF
>TRBJ2-1|NA|TRBV11-2|NA
TGTGCCAGCAGCCGACAGCGCGCGGCCAATGAGCAGTTCTTC
CASSRQRAANEQFF
>TRBJ2-1|TRBD2|TRBV27|NA
TGTGCCAGCAGTTTATCGAGGCTAGCGGGAGCACGGGAGCAGTTCTTC
CASSLSRLAGAREQFF
>TRBJ1-5|NA|TRBV21-1|NA
TGTGCCAGCAGCAGACAGGGGGACCCAGGGGACCCAAACTATAGCAATCAGCCCCAGCATTTT
CASSRQGDPGDPNYSNQPQHF
>TRBJ2-7|NA|TRBV5-1|NA
TGCGCCAGCAGCTTGGTTTCGTCGGGAGCCAGCTACGAGCAGTACTTC
CASSLVSSGASYEQYF
>TRBJ2-5|NA|TRBV5-1|once
TGCGCCAGCAGCCAGCAGGGTGACCAAGAGACCCAGTACTTC
CASSQQGDQETQYF
>TRBJ2-3|NA|TRBV9|NA
TGTGCCAGCAGCGTAGGCGGCTCTACCGGCACAGATACGCAGTATTTT
CASSVGGSTGTDTQYF
>TRBJ1-5|NA|TRBV19|few
TGTGCCAGTACTGTGCACGGGGATAACAATCAGCCCCAGCATTTT
CASTVHGDNNQPQHF
>TRBJ1-1|TRBD1|TRBV10-2|once
TGCGCCAGCGGGACAGGGAACACTGAAGCTTTCTTT
CASGTGNTEAFF
>TRBJ2-3|TRBD2|TRBV7-8|NA
TGTGCCAGCAGCTGGTCTAGCGGCCCCACAGATACGCAGTATTTT
CASSWSSGPTDTQYF
>TRBJ2-7|TRBD1|TRBV7-9|NA
TGTGCCAGCAGCTCGGGACAGGGAAACTCCTACGAGCAGTACTTC
CASSSGQGNSYEQYF
>TRBJ1-1|TRBD1|TRBV11-3|NA
TGTGCCAGGGAAAGGGGGCGAATGAACACTGAAGCTTTCTTT
CARERGRMNTEAFF
>TRBJ1-1|NA|TRBV11-3|NA
TGTGCCAGCAGCTTAGGTCGGGGGTCGACTGAAGCTTTCTTT
CASSLGRGSTEAFF
>TRBJ2-7|TRBD2|TRBV9|few
TGTGCCAGCAGCAACGCGACTAGCGGAGAACCCTACGAGCAGTACTTC
CASSNATSGEPYEQYF
>TRBJ2-7|NA|TRBV5-1|NA
TGCGCCAGCTCAGTGACAGAACCAACCTACGAGCAGTACTTC
CASSVTEPTYEQYF
>TRBJ1-2|TRBD1|TRBV7-2|NA
TGTGCCAGCAGCTCGAAACGGACAGGGGACTATGGCTACACCTTC
CASSSKRTGDYGYTF
>TRBJ2-7|TRBD1|TRBV18|NA
TGTGCCAGCTCACCGGGACAGGGGAACTCGTACGAGCAGTACTTC
CASSPGQGNSYEQYF
>TRBJ2-2|TRBD2|TRBV7-2|once
TGTGCCAGCAGTTCTAGCGGGACCACCGGGGAGCTGTTTTTT
CASSSSGTTGELFF
>TRBJ2-3|NA|TRBV29-1|NA
TGCAGCGTTGAAGGGGTCGCGGGGATGAGCACAGATACGCAGTATTTT
CSVEGVAGMSTDTQYF
>TRBJ1-1|NA|TRBV10-3|NA
TGTGCCATCAGTGAGCGAGACAGCGTGGACACTGAAGCTTTCTTT
CAISERDSVDTEAFF
>TRBJ2-5|NA|TRBV5-6|NA
TGTGCCAGCAGCTTCCAGGGTTCGCCGTACTTC
CASSFQGSPYF
>TRBJ2-4|NA|TRBV5-6|once
TGTGCCAGCAGCTTGGATAACACGAAAAACATTCAGTACTTC
CASSLDNTKNIQYF
>TRBJ1-4|NA|TRBV7-2|NA
TGTGCCAGCAGCTTATCAACAACTAATGAAAAACTGTTTTTT
CASSLSTTNEKLFF
>TRBJ1-2|TRBD1|TRBV27|once
TGTGCCAGCAGTTCGACAGGGGTAGACTATGGCTACACCTTC
CASSSTGVDYGYTF
>TRBJ1-4|NA|TRBV18|NA
TGTGCCAGCTCACCCGGGACAATAGAAAAACTGTTTTTT
CASSPGTIEKLFF
>TRBJ1-1|NA|TRBV7-2|NA
TGTGCCAGCGGATCACAGTGGAACACTGAAGCTTTCTTT
CASGSQWNTEAFF
>TRBJ1-1|NA|TRBV30|NA
TGTGCCTGGAGCCTCCGGGACAAGAACACTGAAGCTTTCTTT
CAWSLRDKNTEAFF
>TRBJ1-1|TRBD1|TRBV27|few
TGTGCCAGCAGAAAGGGGGCGAACACTGAAGCTTTCTTT
CASRKGANTEAFF
>TRBJ2-3|NA|TRBV7-6|once
TGTGCCAGCAGCCCTCGGGACTCAGATACGCAGTATTTT
CASSPRDSDTQYF
>TRBJ2-1|NA|TRBV11-3|NA
TGTGCCAGCAGCTTAGTTAACGGGGGTGAGCAGTTCTTC
CASSLVNGGEQFF
>TRBJ2-2|TRBD2|TRBV27|NA
TGTGCCAGCAGCCCACGCTCTAGCGGGGGGACCGGGGAGCTGTTTTTT
CASSPRSSGGTGELFF
>TRBJ2-1|TRBD2|TRBV9|NA
TGTGCCAGCAGCGCGGTCGGGACTAGCGGGAGCAATGAGCAGTTCTTC
CASSAVGTSGSNEQFF
>TRBJ2-7|TRBD1|TRBV7-6|few
TGTGCCAGCAGCTTAGAACAGGGGGCTTCGGGAGACGAGCAGTACTTC
CASSLEQGASGDEQYF
>TRBJ2-7|TRBD2|TRBV7-9|few
TGTGCCAGCAGCTCAACCATCTTTCTAGCGGGGCTATCCTACGAGCAGTACTTC
CASSSTIFLAGLSYEQYF
>TRBJ2-4|NA|TRBV7-2|NA
TGTGCCAGCAGCTCCACGGGGGACAGATTTGGCATTCAGTACTTC
CASSSTGDRFGIQYF